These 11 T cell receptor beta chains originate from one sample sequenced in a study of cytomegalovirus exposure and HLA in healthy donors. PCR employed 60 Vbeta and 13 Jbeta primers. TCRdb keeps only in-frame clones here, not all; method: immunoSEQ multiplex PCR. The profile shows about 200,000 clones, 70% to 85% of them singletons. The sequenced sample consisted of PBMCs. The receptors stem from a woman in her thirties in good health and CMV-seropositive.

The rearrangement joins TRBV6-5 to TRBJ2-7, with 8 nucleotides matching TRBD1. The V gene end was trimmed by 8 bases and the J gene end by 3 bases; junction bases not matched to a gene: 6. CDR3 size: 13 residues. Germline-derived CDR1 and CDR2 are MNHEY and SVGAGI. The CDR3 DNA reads TGTGCCAGCCAGGACAGGGAACACTACGAGCAGTACTTC. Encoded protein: CASQDREHYEQYF.

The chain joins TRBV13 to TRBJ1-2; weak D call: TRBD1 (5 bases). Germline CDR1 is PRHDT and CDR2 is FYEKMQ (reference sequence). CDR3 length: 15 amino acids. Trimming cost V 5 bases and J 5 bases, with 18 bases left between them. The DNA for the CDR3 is TGTGCCAGCAGCCGCACCGCCAGGGAACCTTATGGCTACACCTTC. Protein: CASSRTAREPYGYTF.

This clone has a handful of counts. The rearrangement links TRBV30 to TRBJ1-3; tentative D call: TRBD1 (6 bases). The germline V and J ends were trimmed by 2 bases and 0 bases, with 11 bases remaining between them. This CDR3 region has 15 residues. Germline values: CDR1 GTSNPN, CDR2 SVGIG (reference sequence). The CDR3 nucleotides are TGTGCCTGGAGTTCGGACAGCCGCTCTGGAAACACCATATATTTT. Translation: CAWSSDSRSGNTIYF.

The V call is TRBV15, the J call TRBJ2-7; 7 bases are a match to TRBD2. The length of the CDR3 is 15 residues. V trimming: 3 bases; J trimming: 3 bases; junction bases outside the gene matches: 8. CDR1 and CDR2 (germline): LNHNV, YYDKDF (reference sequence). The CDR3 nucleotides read TGTGCCACCAGCAGGGGGAGGGACTTATACTACGAGCAGTACTTC. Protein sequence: CATSRGRDLYYEQYF.

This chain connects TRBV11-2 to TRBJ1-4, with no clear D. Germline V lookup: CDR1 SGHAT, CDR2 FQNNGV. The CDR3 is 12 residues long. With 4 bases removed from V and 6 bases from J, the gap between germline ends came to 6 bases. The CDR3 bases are TGTGCCAGCAGCTCCGCGGATGAAAAACTGTTTTTT. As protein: CASSSADEKLFF.

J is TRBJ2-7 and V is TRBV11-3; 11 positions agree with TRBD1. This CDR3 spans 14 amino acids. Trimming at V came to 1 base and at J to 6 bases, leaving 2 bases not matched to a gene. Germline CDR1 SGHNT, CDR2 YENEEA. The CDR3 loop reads CASSLGGTGGEQYF. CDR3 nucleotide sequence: TGTGCCAGCAGCTTAGGAGGGACAGGGGGCGAGCAGTACTTC.

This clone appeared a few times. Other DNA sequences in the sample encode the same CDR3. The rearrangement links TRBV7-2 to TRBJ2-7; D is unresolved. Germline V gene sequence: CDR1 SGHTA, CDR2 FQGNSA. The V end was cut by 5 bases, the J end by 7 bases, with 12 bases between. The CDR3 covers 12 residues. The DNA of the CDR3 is TGTGCCAGCAGCCCCGGAGAATGGGAGCAGTACTTC. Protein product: CASSPGEWEQYF. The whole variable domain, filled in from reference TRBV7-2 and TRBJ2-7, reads GAGVSQSPSNKVTEKGKDVELRCDPISGHTALYWYRQSLGQGLEFLIYFQGNSAPDKSGLPSDRFSAERTGGSVSTLTIQRTQQEDSAVYLCASSPGEWEQYFGPGTRLTVT.

The CDR3 DNA is TGCAGCGCCCTCCTAAAGAGCTCCTACGAGCAGTACTTC. Translated: CSALLKSSYEQYF. The chain links TRBV29-1 to TRBJ2-7, with D unresolved. Germline CDR1 is SQVTM and CDR2 is ANQGSEA. V lost 7 bases and J lost 0, with 13 bases in between. CDR3 size: 13 residues.

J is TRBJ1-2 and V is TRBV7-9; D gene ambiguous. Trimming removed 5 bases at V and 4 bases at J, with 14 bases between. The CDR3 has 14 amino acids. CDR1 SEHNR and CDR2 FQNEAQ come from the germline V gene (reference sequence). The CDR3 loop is CASSRLKTGYGYTF. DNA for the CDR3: TGTGCCAGCAGCCGCCTCAAAACGGGCTATGGCTACACCTTC. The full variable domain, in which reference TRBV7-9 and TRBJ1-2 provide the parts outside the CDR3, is DTGVSQNPRHKITKRGQNVTFRCDPISEHNRLYWYRQTLGQGPEFLTYFQNEAQLEKSRLLSDRFSAERPKGSFSTLEIQRTEQGDSAMYLCASSRLKTGYGYTFGSGTRLTVV.

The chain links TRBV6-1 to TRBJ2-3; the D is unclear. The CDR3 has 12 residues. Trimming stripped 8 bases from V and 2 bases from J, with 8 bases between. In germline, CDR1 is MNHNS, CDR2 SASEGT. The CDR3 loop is CASALYTDTQYF. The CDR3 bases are TGTGCCAGCGCCCTCTACACAGATACGCAGTATTTT.

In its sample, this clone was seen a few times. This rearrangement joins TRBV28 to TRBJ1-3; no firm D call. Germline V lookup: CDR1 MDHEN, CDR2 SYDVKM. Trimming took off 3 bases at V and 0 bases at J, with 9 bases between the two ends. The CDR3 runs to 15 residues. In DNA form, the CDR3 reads TGTGCCAGCAGTTTCTTTAGTAACTCTGGAAACACCATATATTTT. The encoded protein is CASSFFSNSGNTIYF.